The TCR beta chain described here comes from a study of T cells after yellow fever vaccination. MiXCR was run by TCRdb on the 5' RACE reads, yielding one entry per CDR3 protein. The table records fewer than 400,000 distinct CDR3 sequences, roughly a tenth of them present only once. Findings and limits, study-wide: Reappearance after the booster was observed for most primary-vaccination clones (96% CD4, roughly 90% CD8). There was a small share of clonotypes that showed up in both the CD4 and CD8 compartments.

The V segment lost 1 base and the J segment 4 bases; nucleotides outside the gene matches: 3. Per the germline V gene, CDR1 is SGHRS and CDR2 is YFSETQ. This CDR3 spans 15 amino acids. This clonotype was detected many times. Antigen unknown. Sequenced here: CD4+ T cells sorted from PBMCs, sampled 45 days after the yellow fever booster vaccination. This sequence originates from a man aged 18 to 35 who received the YFV17D yellow fever vaccine. V gene TRBV5-1 combines with J gene TRBJ2-1; 9 bases agree with TRBD2. DNA for the CDR3: TGCGCCAGCAGCTTGTCTAGCGGGATATACAATGAGCAGTTCTTC. Residues: CASSLSSGIYNEQFF.